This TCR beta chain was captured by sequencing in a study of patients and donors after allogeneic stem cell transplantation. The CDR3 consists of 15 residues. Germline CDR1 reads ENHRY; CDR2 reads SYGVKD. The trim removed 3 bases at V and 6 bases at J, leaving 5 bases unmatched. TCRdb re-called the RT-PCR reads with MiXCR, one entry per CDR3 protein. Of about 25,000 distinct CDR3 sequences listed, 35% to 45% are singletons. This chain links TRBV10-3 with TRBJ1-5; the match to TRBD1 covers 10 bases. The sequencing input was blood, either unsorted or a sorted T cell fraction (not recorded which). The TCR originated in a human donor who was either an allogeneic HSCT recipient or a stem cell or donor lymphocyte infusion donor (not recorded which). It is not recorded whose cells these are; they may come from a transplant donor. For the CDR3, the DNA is TGTGCCATCAGTGAAGGGACAGGGGTAGCTCAGCCCCAGCATTTT. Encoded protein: CAISEGTGVAQPQHF.